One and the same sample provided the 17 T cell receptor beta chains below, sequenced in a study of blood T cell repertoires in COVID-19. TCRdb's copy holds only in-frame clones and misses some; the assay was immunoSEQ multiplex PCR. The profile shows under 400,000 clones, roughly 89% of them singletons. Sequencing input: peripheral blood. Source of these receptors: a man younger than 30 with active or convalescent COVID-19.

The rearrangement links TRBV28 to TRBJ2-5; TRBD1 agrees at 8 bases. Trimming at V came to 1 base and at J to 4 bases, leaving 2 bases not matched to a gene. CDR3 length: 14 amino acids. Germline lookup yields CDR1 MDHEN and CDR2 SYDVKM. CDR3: CASSLSRGRETQYF. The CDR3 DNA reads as TGTGCCAGCAGTTTATCCAGGGGGCGAGAGACCCAGTACTTC.

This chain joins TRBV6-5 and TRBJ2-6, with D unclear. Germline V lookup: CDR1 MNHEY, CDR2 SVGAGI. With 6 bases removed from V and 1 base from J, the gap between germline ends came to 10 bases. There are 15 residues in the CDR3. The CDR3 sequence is CASRLTSSGANVLTF. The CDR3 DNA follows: TGTGCCAGCAGACTAACGAGTTCTGGGGCCAACGTCCTGACTTTC.

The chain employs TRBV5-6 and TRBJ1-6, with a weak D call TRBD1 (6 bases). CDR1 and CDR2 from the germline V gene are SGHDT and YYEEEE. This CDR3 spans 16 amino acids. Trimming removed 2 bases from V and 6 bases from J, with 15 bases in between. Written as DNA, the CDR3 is TGTGCCAGCAGCTTTTTTCCGGGACAAATTAATTCACCCCTCCACTTT. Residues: CASSFFPGQINSPLHF.

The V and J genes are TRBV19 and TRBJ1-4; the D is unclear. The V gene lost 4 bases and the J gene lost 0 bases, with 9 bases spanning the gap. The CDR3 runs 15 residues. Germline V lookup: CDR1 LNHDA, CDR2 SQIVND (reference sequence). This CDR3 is CASSTTDTTNEKLFF. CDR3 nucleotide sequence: TGTGCCAGTAGTACTACAGACACAACTAATGAAAAACTGTTTTTT.

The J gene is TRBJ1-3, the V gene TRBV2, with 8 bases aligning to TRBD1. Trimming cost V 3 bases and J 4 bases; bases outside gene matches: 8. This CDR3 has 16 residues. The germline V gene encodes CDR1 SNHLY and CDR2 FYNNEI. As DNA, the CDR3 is TGTGCCAGCAGTGACTCCGGGACAGGTCTGGGAAACACCATATATTTT. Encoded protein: CASSDSGTGLGNTIYF.

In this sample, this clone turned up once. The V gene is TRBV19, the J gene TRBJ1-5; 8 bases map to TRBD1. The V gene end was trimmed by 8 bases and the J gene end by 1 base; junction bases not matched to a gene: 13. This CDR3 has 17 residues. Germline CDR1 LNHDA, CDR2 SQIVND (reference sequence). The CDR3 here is CASPPQGARWSNQPQHF. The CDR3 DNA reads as TGTGCCAGTCCGCCCCAGGGGGCTCGTTGGAGCAATCAGCCCCAGCATTTT.

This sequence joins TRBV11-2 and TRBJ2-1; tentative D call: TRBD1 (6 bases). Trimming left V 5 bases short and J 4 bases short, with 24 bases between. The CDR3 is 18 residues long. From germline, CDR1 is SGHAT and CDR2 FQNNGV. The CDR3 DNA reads TGTGCCAGCAGCCCACAGGGTCCGGACCGAGGGCCTTACAATGAGCAGTTCTTC. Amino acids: CASSPQGPDRGPYNEQFF.

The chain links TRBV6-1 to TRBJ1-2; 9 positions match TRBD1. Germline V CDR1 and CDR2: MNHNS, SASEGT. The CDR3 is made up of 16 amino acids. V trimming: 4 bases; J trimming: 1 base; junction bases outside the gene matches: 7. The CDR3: CASSVLGTGFNYGYTF. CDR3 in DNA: TGTGCCAGCAGTGTCCTAGGGACAGGGTTTAACTATGGCTACACCTTC.

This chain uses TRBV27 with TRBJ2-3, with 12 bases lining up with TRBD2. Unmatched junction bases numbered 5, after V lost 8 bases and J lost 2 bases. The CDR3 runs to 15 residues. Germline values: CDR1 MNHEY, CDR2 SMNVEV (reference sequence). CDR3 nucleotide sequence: TGTGCCAGCCGAGGACTAGCGGGATTCACAGATACGCAGTATTTT. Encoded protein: CASRGLAGFTDTQYF.

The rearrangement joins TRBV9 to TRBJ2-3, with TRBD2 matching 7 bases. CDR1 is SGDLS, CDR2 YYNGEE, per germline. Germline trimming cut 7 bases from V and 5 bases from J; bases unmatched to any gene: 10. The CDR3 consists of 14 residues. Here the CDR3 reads CASGDGGSIDTQYF. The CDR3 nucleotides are TGTGCCAGCGGAGACGGGGGGTCGATAGATACGCAGTATTTT.

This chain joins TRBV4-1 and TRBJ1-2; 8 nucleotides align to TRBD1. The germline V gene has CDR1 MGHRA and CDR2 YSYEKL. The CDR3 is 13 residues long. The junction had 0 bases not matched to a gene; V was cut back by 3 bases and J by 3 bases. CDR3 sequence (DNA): TGCGCCAGCAGCCAGGGACAGGACTATGGCTACACCTTC. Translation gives CASSQGQDYGYTF.

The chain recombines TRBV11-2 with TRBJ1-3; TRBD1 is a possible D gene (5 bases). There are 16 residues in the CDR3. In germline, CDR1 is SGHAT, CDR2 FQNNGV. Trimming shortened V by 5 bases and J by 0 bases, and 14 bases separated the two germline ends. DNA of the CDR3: TGTGCCAGCAGCATGGGGGGGGGTTACTCTGGAAACACCATATATTTT. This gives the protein CASSMGGGYSGNTIYF.

Here the CDR3 reads CASSPFGGSTEAFF. For the CDR3, the DNA is TGTGCCAGCTCACCATTCGGGGGGAGCACTGAAGCTTTCTTT. The chain recombines TRBV18 with TRBJ1-1; D perhaps matches TRBD1 (5 bases). V shed 2 bases and J shed 4 bases, with 11 bases lying between them. Germline CDR1 and CDR2: KGHSH and LQKENI. This CDR3 contains 14 residues.

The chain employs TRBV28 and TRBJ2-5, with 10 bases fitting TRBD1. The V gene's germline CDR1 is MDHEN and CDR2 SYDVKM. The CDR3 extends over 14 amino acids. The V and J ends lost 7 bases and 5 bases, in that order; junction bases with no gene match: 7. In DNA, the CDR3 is TGTGCCAGCAAAAGACAGGGGGCGAGGGAGACCCAGTACTTC. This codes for CASKRQGARETQYF.

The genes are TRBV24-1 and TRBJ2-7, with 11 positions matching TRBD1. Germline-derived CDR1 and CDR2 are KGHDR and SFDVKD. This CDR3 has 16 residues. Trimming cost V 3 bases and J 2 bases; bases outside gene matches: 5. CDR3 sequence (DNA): TGTGCCACCAGTGATGGGGACAGGGGGGCGCCCTACGAGCAGTACTTC. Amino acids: CATSDGDRGAPYEQYF.

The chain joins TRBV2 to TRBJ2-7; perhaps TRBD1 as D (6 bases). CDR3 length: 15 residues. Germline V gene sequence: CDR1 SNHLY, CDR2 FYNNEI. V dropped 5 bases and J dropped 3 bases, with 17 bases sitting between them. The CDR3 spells CASSPNRDVNYEQYF. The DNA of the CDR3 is TGTGCCAGCAGTCCCAACAGGGATGTGAACTACGAGCAGTACTTC.

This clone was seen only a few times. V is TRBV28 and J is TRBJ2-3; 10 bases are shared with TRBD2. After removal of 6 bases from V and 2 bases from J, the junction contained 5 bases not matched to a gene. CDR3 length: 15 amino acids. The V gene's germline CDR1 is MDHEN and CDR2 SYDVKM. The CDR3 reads CASSLTSGVTDTQYF. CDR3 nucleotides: TGTGCCAGCAGCTTAACTAGCGGGGTCACAGATACGCAGTATTTT.